This passage covers 13 T cell receptor beta chains from one sample sequenced in a study of neurological immune-mediated disorders. MiXCR was run by TCRdb on the 5' RACE reads, yielding one entry per CDR3 protein. Among 55,000 to 70,000 distinct CDR3 sequences, about an eighth were seen once, and the ten largest hold approximately 1.8%. Material: PBMCs. The origin of the receptors is a man between 60 and 70 years old in good health.

The chain carries TRBV18 and TRBJ1-2; 7 nucleotides align to TRBD1. V lost 2 bases, J lost 0 bases, and 15 bases stayed unmatched. The CDR3 consists of 19 residues. Germline-derived CDR1 and CDR2 are KGHSH and LQKENI. The chain's CDR3 is CASSPRTGIRDAANYGYTF. CDR3 DNA: TGTGCCAGCTCACCAAGGACAGGAATAAGGGACGCCGCTAACTATGGCTACACCTTC.

This clonotype was found a few times. V and J are TRBV6-5 and TRBJ2-3; TRBD1 is a possible D gene (6 bases). V shed 2 bases and J shed 2 bases, with 11 bases lying between them. This CDR3 spans 15 amino acids. Germline CDR1 MNHEY, CDR2 SVGAGI. CDR3 sequence: CASSYLGQPTDTQYF. CDR3 sequence (DNA): TGTGCCAGCAGTTACCTCGGACAGCCCACAGATACGCAGTATTTT.

This clonotype was observed many times. This rearrangement joins TRBV9 to TRBJ2-6; D ambiguous. This CDR3 comprises 15 residues. Germline V gene lookup returns CDR1 SGDLS and CDR2 YYNGEE. V lost 4 bases to trimming and J lost 4 bases, with 12 bases between them. CDR3 sequence (DNA): TGTGCCAGCAGCCCCTTCTCTGCCGGGGCCAACGTCCTGACTTTC. Encoded protein: CASSPFSAGANVLTF.

In its sample, this clonotype was seen many times. The rearrangement joins TRBV5-6 to TRBJ1-6; D is unclear. CDR3 length equals 14 residues. V lost 4 bases and J lost 5, with 10 bases in between. The germline V gene has CDR1 SGHDT and CDR2 YYEEEE. The CDR3 loop is CASSPGRNNSPLHF. CDR3 sequence (DNA): TGTGCCAGCAGCCCAGGACGGAATAATTCACCCCTCCACTTT.

This clonotype was detected many times. The chain links TRBV15 to TRBJ1-1; tentatively, D is TRBD1 (6 bases). Germline V gene sequence: CDR1 LNHNV, CDR2 YYDKDF (reference sequence). V lost 0 bases and J 8 bases, leaving 13 bases between the germline ends. CDR3 length equals 14 residues. The CDR3 DNA reads as TGTGCCACCAGCAGAGATAGGACAGCTCGGGAAGCTTTCTTT. This sequence encodes CATSRDRTAREAFF. The variable domain in full, with the rest retrieved from reference TRBV15 and TRBJ1-1, is DAMVIQNPRYQVTQFGKPVTLSCSQTLNHNVMYWYQQKSSQAPKLLFHYYDKDFNNEADTPDNFQSRRPNTSFCFLDIRSPGLGDTAMYLCATSRDRTAREAFFGQGTRLTVV.

Written as DNA, the CDR3 is TGTGCCAGCAGTTACGAGACACCGGATTCACCCCTCCACTTT. Amino acid sequence: CASSYETPDSPLHF. This sequence joins TRBV12-3 or TRBV12-4 and TRBJ1-6; D is ambiguous. V lost 4 bases and J lost 8, with 12 bases in between. CDR3 length equals 14 residues.

This clonotype was detected many times. V usage is TRBV20-1 and J usage is TRBJ1-4; TRBD1 is a possible D gene (6 bases). The CDR3 runs 14 residues. Trimming left V 1 base short and J 4 bases short, with 10 bases between. CDR1 and CDR2 (germline): DFQATT, SNEGSKA (reference sequence). DNA of the CDR3: TGCAGTGCTAGAGTCACAGGGCTTAATGAAAAACTGTTTTTT. Amino acids: CSARVTGLNEKLFF.

This clonotype was seen at least ten times. The chain joins TRBV10-3 to TRBJ2-1; D possibly corresponds to TRBD2 (5 bases). V lost 10 bases to trimming and J lost 0 bases, with 13 bases between them. There are 14 residues in the CDR3. The germline V gene has CDR1 ENHRY and CDR2 SYGVKD. CDR3 loop: CATGLTSSYNEQFF. The DNA of the CDR3 is TGTGCCACCGGCCTTACTAGCTCCTACAATGAGCAGTTCTTC.

This clonotype has at least ten counts. The CDR3 protein is CASRTGGVYGYTF. The CDR3, as DNA: TGTGCCAGCAGGACCGGAGGGGTCTATGGCTACACCTTC. The V gene is TRBV28, the J gene TRBJ1-2; possible D gene TRBD1, 5 bases. Trimming cost V 6 bases and J 4 bases, with 12 bases left between them. Germline V CDR1 and CDR2: MDHEN, SYDVKM. The CDR3 totals 13 residues.

This clonotype was seen many times. The genes are TRBV29-1 and TRBJ2-7, with 7 bases fitting TRBD1. With 4 bases clipped from V and 3 bases from J, the junction kept 6 bases outside the gene matches. This CDR3 has 13 amino acids. The germline V gene encodes CDR1 SQVTM and CDR2 ANQGSEA. CDR3 amino acids: CSVVWTGVYEQYF. Written as DNA, the CDR3 is TGCAGCGTTGTGTGGACAGGAGTCTACGAGCAGTACTTC.

This clonotype was seen ten or more times. The chain couples TRBV12-3 or TRBV12-4 to TRBJ1-4, with D unclear. Trimming left V 1 base short and J 7 bases short, with 7 bases between. There are 13 residues in the CDR3. CDR3 nucleotides: TGTGCCAGCAGTTTAGGACCGCTTGAAAAACTGTTTTTT. It specifies CASSLGPLEKLFF.

This clonotype was picked up many times. The rearrangement uses TRBV25-1 and TRBJ1-4, with 7 bases that match TRBD1. This CDR3 is 15 amino acids long. The V gene end was trimmed by 4 bases and the J gene end by 8 bases; junction bases not matched to a gene: 10. Germline CDR1 is MGHDK and CDR2 is SYGVNS. Here the CDR3 reads CASSGVRGPEEKLFF. The DNA of the CDR3 is TGTGCCAGCAGTGGAGTAAGGGGGCCGGAGGAAAAACTGTTTTTT. Full variable domain (missing parts from reference TRBV25-1 and TRBJ1-4): EADIYQTPRYLVIGTGKKITLECSQTMGHDKMYWYQQDPGMELHLIHYSYGVNSTEKGDLSSESTVSRIRTEHFPLTLESARPSHTSQYLCASSGVRGPEEKLFFGSGTQLSVL.

This clonotype was picked up many times. The V gene is TRBV7-2, the J gene TRBJ1-6; no reliable D call. The CDR3 is 13 residues long. Germline V CDR1 and CDR2: SGHTA, FQGNSA. Trimming cost V 3 bases and J 2 bases, with 2 bases left between them. The CDR3 DNA sequence: TGTGCCAGCAGCTTCCCCTATAATTCACCCCTCCACTTT. This codes for CASSFPYNSPLHF.